Each of the 27 T cell receptor beta chains below was sequenced from the same sample in a study of cytomegalovirus exposure and HLA in healthy donors. Primers: 60 Vbeta forward and 13 Jbeta reverse. The assay was immunoSEQ multiplex PCR, and TCRdb's table has in-frame clones only and misses some. The sample yields about 120,000 clones, less than 75% seen once. Sequenced input: PBMCs. Receptors originate from a woman aged 40 to 50 in good health and CMV-seronegative.

This chain uses TRBV30 with TRBJ1-5; TRBD1 agrees at 7 bases. Germline V CDR1 and CDR2: GTSNPN, SVGIG (reference sequence). The V and J ends lost 3 bases and 7 bases, in that order; junction bases with no gene match: 9. The length of the CDR3 is 14 residues. The CDR3 sequence: CAWSPGQSGQPQHF. DNA for the CDR3: TGTGCCTGGAGCCCGGGACAGTCCGGGCAGCCCCAGCATTTT.

The chain joins TRBV6-1 to TRBJ2-7; TRBD1 is a possible D gene (6 bases). With 6 bases removed from V and 3 bases from J, the gap between germline ends came to 9 bases. This CDR3 is built from 12 residues. CDR1 is MNHNS, CDR2 SASEGT, per germline. The CDR3 nucleotides are TGTGCCAGCAGGGTGACAGGCTACGAGCAGTACTTC. Translated, it gives CASRVTGYEQYF.

The chain couples TRBV6-6 to TRBJ2-1; 7 bases map to TRBD2. Trimming cost V 2 bases and J 8 bases; bases outside gene matches: 9. Germline V gene lookup returns CDR1 MNHNY and CDR2 SVGAGI (reference sequence). The CDR3 has 15 amino acids. The CDR3, as DNA: TGTGCCAGCAGTTACGGGGCGGGAGACGGCGATGAGCAGTTCTTC. It codes for CASSYGAGDGDEQFF.

The rearrangement joins TRBV5-1 to TRBJ2-7; 9 bases agree with TRBD1. CDR1 and CDR2 from the germline V gene are SGHRS and YFSETQ. V shed 3 bases, J shed 2 bases, and the junction held 3 bases outside the gene matches. The CDR3 extends over 14 amino acids. In DNA, the CDR3 is TGCGCCAGCAGCTCTACAGGGGGCCCCTACGAGCAGTACTTC. Protein sequence: CASSSTGGPYEQYF.

This sequence joins TRBV6-1 and TRBJ2-4; D is perhaps TRBD1 (7 bases). CDR1 MNHNS and CDR2 SASEGT come from the germline V gene. Trimming took off 2 bases at V and 7 bases at J, with 12 bases between the two ends. This CDR3 spans 14 amino acids. The CDR3 coding sequence is TGTGCCAGCAGTGAACAGGGGGGCACCAACATTCAGTACTTC. Amino acids: CASSEQGGTNIQYF.

This clone has just a few counts. This rearrangement joins TRBV5-1 to TRBJ2-5; 8 nucleotides line up with TRBD1. Trimming cost V 3 bases and J 4 bases; bases outside gene matches: 2. The CDR3 consists of 13 residues. Germline values: CDR1 SGHRS, CDR2 YFSETQ. CDR3 residues: CASSSGGGETQYF. The CDR3 DNA follows: TGCGCCAGCAGCTCAGGGGGCGGAGAGACCCAGTACTTC. The entire variable domain, with the rest obtained from reference TRBV5-1 and TRBJ2-5, is as follows: KAGVTQTPRYLIKTRGQQVTLSCSPISGHRSVSWYQQTPGQGLQFLFEYFSETQRNKGNFPGRFSGRQFSNSRSEMNVSTLELGDSALYLCASSSGGGETQYFGPGTRLLVL.

This clone came up once. The V and J genes are TRBV5-4 and TRBJ2-2; 7 bases match TRBD1. With V trimmed by 0 bases and J by 1 base, 0 bases remained unmatched. From germline, CDR1 is SGHNT and CDR2 YYREEE (reference sequence). The CDR3 contains 15 residues. The CDR3 here is CASSLGDRNTGELFF. CDR3 nucleotides: TGTGCCAGCAGCTTGGGGGACAGGAACACCGGGGAGCTGTTTTTT.

V is TRBV28 and J is TRBJ2-3; TRBD2 matches 9 bases. This CDR3 comprises 15 residues. Losses at the gene ends were 2 bases for V and 5 bases for J; bases not matched to a gene: 5. CDR1 is MDHEN, CDR2 SYDVKM, per germline. CDR3 DNA: TGTGCCAGCAGTTTAAGGACTAGCGAGAGAGATACGCAGTATTTT. The encoded protein is CASSLRTSERDTQYF.

This sequence joins TRBV6-5 and TRBJ1-2; D unclear. There are 12 residues in the CDR3. Deletions cut 5 bases from V and 3 bases from J, with 7 bases between. CDR1 is MNHEY and CDR2 is SVGAGI in the germline V gene. CDR3 loop: CASSETDYGYTF. DNA for the CDR3: TGTGCCAGCAGTGAAACAGACTATGGCTACACCTTC.

The V call is TRBV27, the J call TRBJ2-5, with 12 bases that match TRBD2. Near its end, the DNA agrees better with TRBJ2-7, so the J call may be wrong. The CDR3 sequence is 16 residues long. Germline V gene lookup returns CDR1 MNHEY and CDR2 SMNVEV (reference sequence). CDR3 residues: CASSYIGLAGSYEQYF. The CDR3 DNA reads TGTGCCAGCAGTTACATCGGACTAGCGGGGAGTTACGAGCAGTACTTC.

This chain uses TRBV18 with TRBJ2-6; maybe TRBD1 (6 bases). The germline CDR1 and CDR2 sequences are KGHSH and LQKENI. The CDR3 extends over 17 amino acids. V was shortened by 4 bases and J by 0 bases, with 13 bases between the two germline ends. The CDR3 DNA reads as TGTGCCAGCTCACACAGGGTCCGCGCCTCTGGGGCCAACGTCCTGACTTTC. Its protein product is CASSHRVRASGANVLTF.

The genes are TRBV19 and TRBJ1-2; D unclear. Trimming shortened V by 4 bases and J by 8 bases, and 11 bases separated the two germline ends. CDR3 size: 12 residues. Germline CDR1 and CDR2: LNHDA and SQIVND (reference sequence). The chain's CDR3 is CASSTTVWGYTF. The CDR3 DNA reads TGTGCCAGTAGTACCACAGTTTGGGGCTACACCTTC.

The CDR3: CASSQDLGQKASPLHF. CDR3 coding DNA: TGCGCCAGCAGCCAAGATTTGGGACAGAAGGCGTCACCCCTCCACTTT. The V and J genes are TRBV4-1 and TRBJ1-6; 7 nucleotides agree with TRBD1. The CDR3 extends over 16 amino acids. Germline V gene data show CDR1 as MGHRA and CDR2 as YSYEKL. Losses at the gene ends were 0 bases for V and 10 bases for J; bases not matched to a gene: 9.

V is TRBV6-5 and J is TRBJ1-1; 8 nucleotides match TRBD1. This CDR3 has 14 residues. J lost 4 bases, V lost 6 bases, and 7 bases had no gene match. Germline loops: CDR1 MNHEY, CDR2 SVGAGI. CDR3 sequence reads: CASSGTGGSTEAFF. The CDR3 DNA follows: TGTGCCAGCAGCGGCACAGGGGGTTCCACTGAAGCTTTCTTT.

The chain is built from TRBV5-1 and TRBJ2-7; 11 positions agree with TRBD1. J was trimmed by 3 bases and V by 4 bases; bases with no gene match: 6. The CDR3 is 15 residues long. CDR1 is SGHRS and CDR2 is YFSETQ in the germline V gene. The CDR3 loop is CASSPSGTGGYEQYF. CDR3 in DNA: TGCGCCAGCAGCCCTTCCGGGACAGGGGGCTACGAGCAGTACTTC.

J is TRBJ2-3 and V is TRBV6-1, with TRBD2 as a possible D gene (5 bases). V lost 5 bases to trimming and J lost 2 bases, with 8 bases between them. CDR1 and CDR2 from the germline V gene are MNHNS and SASEGT. The CDR3 is 13 amino acids. The CDR3 reads CASSIGITDTQYF. CDR3 DNA sequence: TGTGCCAGCAGTATCGGGATCACAGATACGCAGTATTTT.

The chain couples TRBV29-1 to TRBJ2-5; perhaps TRBD1 as D (6 bases). The DNA end is more similar to TRBJ2-7, so the J call may be wrong. The CDR3 has 12 amino acids. Per the germline V gene, CDR1 is SQVTM and CDR2 is ANQGSEA. The CDR3 nucleotides are TGCAGCGTAGTTGGGACATCCTACGAGCAGTACTTC. Encoded protein: CSVVGTSYEQYF.

This rearrangement joins TRBV23-1 to TRBJ1-5, with D hard to call. TRBV23-1 belongs to the ORF category, with a function that is uncertain. This CDR3 has 14 residues. Trimming shortened V by 4 bases and J by 3 bases, and 10 bases separated the two germline ends. The DNA for the CDR3 is TGCGCCAGCAGTCCGGGTGGCCCCAATCAGCCCCAGCATTTT. It specifies CASSPGGPNQPQHF.

The V gene is TRBV7-2, the J gene TRBJ2-3; tentative D call: TRBD2 (7 bases). Germline V gene sequence: CDR1 SGHTA, CDR2 FQGNSA. V was pared by 1 base and J by 3 bases, with 14 bases between. The CDR3 totals 16 residues. The CDR3 reads CASSLDRGEGTDTQYF. As DNA, the CDR3 is TGTGCCAGCAGCTTAGATAGGGGGGAGGGGACAGATACGCAGTATTTT.

The J gene is TRBJ2-5, the V gene TRBV7-3; 7 positions agree with TRBD2. The J call may be incorrect, as the DNA end agrees better with TRBJ2-7. Germline V gene sequence: CDR1 SGHTA, CDR2 FQGTGA. The CDR3 extends over 15 amino acids. This CDR3 reads CASSLSASGGYEQYF. Written as DNA, the CDR3 is TGTGCCAGCAGCTTATCGGCTAGCGGAGGGTACGAGCAGTACTTC.

This chain joins TRBV2 and TRBJ1-4, with 8 bases fitting TRBD1. The germline gives CDR1 SNHLY, CDR2 FYNNEI. V lost 6 bases to trimming and J lost 11 bases; unmatched junction nucleotides: 5. The CDR3 is 12 residues long. DNA for the CDR3: TGTGCCAGCAGGGAAACAGGGGGTAAACTGTTTTTT. Translating it yields CASRETGGKLFF.

The CDR3 nucleotides read TGTGCCAGCAGCTTAGAACTAGCTGAGACCCAGTACTTC. Translated: CASSLELAETQYF. V usage is TRBV7-2 and J usage is TRBJ2-5, with D perhaps matching TRBD2 (6 bases). CDR1 and CDR2 from the germline V gene are SGHTA and FQGNSA. V was pared by 1 base and J by 5 bases, with 8 bases between. CDR3 length: 13 amino acids.

This chain joins TRBV5-1 and TRBJ1-2; D gene uncertain. The germline gives CDR1 SGHRS, CDR2 YFSETQ. CDR3 length: 14 amino acids. The V end was cut by 4 bases, the J end by 3 bases, with 13 bases between. The CDR3 DNA sequence: TGCGCCAGCAGCCCGGAGGAGTTTCACTATGGCTACACCTTC. This gives the protein CASSPEEFHYGYTF.

This clone turned up a few times. As DNA, the CDR3 is TGTGCCAGCAGTGAAGCCTTATCCGGGACAGAAGAGACCCAGTACTTC. It specifies CASSEALSGTEETQYF. The chain links TRBV2 to TRBJ2-5; 7 bases match TRBD1. V dropped 0 bases and J dropped 3; count of bases not matched to a gene: 7. There are 16 residues in the CDR3. Germline CDR1 reads SNHLY; CDR2 reads FYNNEI.

V is TRBV4-1 and J is TRBJ2-1; 12 positions agree with TRBD2. V gave up 4 bases and J gave up 10 bases; unmatched junction bases: 8. The CDR3 loop spans 15 amino acids. Per germline, CDR1 MGHRA and CDR2 YSYEKL. The CDR3 nucleotides are TGCGCCAGCAGCCCGCGACTAGCGGGGGAACAGGAGCAGTTCTTC. It translates to CASSPRLAGEQEQFF.

The chain recombines TRBV9 with TRBJ2-5; the match to TRBD2 covers 7 bases. Unmatched junction bases numbered 0, after V lost 2 bases and J lost 5 bases. Per the germline V gene, CDR1 is SGDLS and CDR2 is YYNGEE. CDR3 length: 12 residues. The CDR3 region is CASSVSGETQYF. The CDR3 DNA follows: TGTGCCAGCAGCGTTAGCGGGGAGACCCAGTACTTC.

The rearrangement joins TRBV7-6 to TRBJ2-1, with TRBD1 matching over 8 bases. V dropped 5 bases and J dropped 0; count of bases not matched to a gene: 6. The germline V gene has CDR1 SGHVS and CDR2 FNYEAQ. This CDR3 contains 16 residues. The CDR3, as DNA: TGTGCCAGCAGCCTACGGACAGGGAGCTCCTACAATGAGCAGTTCTTC. This codes for CASSLRTGSSYNEQFF.